This TCR beta chain was observed in a study of cytomegalovirus exposure and HLA in healthy donors. This CDR3 is 15 amino acids long. V lost 0 bases, J lost 7 bases, and 8 bases stayed unmatched. Germline V gene sequence: CDR1 SGHRS, CDR2 YFSETQ. 60 Vbeta and 13 Jbeta primers were used in PCR. The table came from immunoSEQ multiplex PCR; TCRdb's copy has only in-frame clones and leaves some out. The data hold some 190,000 clones, with roughly four fifths observed a single time. The TCR sequence derives from a woman in her 30s in good health and CMV-seropositive. This sequence joins TRBV5-1 and TRBJ2-5; TRBD2 agrees at 8 bases. Material: PBMCs. CDR3 nucleotide sequence: TGCGCCAGCAGCTTGGTCAGCGGGAGTTGGGGGACCCAGTACTTC. Its translation: CASSLVSGSWGTQYF.